This entry concerns a single T cell receptor beta chain. A quantity of about 0.5 to 1 ug RNA underwent reverse transcription using random hexamers. Coverage of TCR beta CDR3 amplification by immunoSEQ multiplex PCR extended to 54 Vbeta and 13 Jbeta. TCRdb reprocessed the immunoSEQ multiplex PCR reads via MiXCR and lists one record per CDR3 protein. The top ten hold about 0.11% of the sample, which has over 130,000 distinct CDR3 sequences, about 95% seen once. The data were taken from a study of CD8 T cells in Susac syndrome. Sequencing of TCR beta drew on CD8+ and CD4+ T cells from blood. Through negative isolation, CD4+ and CD8+ T cells were obtained, while TEMRA cells were enriched using FACS. This CDR3 has 13 amino acids. V lost 7 bases to trimming and J lost 0 bases, with 13 bases between them. Germline V lookup: CDR1 DFQATT, CDR2 SNEGSKA (reference sequence).

The TCR comes from a human donor with multiple sclerosis. This chain joins TRBV20-1 and TRBJ2-7; D is uncertain. The sample was CD4+ T cells from PBMCs. CDR3: CSVPSVLSYEQYF. CDR3 bases: TGCAGTGTTCCGAGCGTACTCTCCTACGAGCAGTACTTC.